The next 28 T cell receptor beta chains were all read from a single sample in a study of PD-L1 blockade in urothelial cancer. The time point denotes: peripheral blood 6 weeks after treatment start. The table came from immunoSEQ multiplex PCR; TCRdb's copy has only in-frame clones and leaves some out. Here the sample spans roughly 40,000 clones, about 90% being singletons. Material: PBMCs, obtained around atezolizumab (anti-PD-L1) treatment. The receptors stem from an older man with urothelial cancer.

This clone was detected once. V gene TRBV4-1 combines with J gene TRBJ1-4; D gene ambiguous. Germline loops: CDR1 MGHRA, CDR2 YSYEKL. V was trimmed by 0 bases and J by 8 bases, leaving 13 bases between them. CDR3 length: 15 amino acids. CDR3 sequence (DNA): TGCGCCAGCAGCCAAGAAGCTGTGGCAGGCGAAAAACTGTTTTTT. It translates to CASSQEAVAGEKLFF.

The chain joins TRBV19 to TRBJ1-5; TRBD1 aligns across 7 bases. CDR3 length equals 14 residues. V was clipped by 4 bases and J by 6 bases; unmatched bases: 6. Germline CDR1 reads LNHDA; CDR2 reads SQIVND (reference sequence). DNA for the CDR3: TGTGCCAGTAGTACTGCGACAGGGTCTCAGCCCCAGCATTTT. Its translation: CASSTATGSQPQHF.

The chain links TRBV28 to TRBJ2-3, with a tentative D call TRBD2 (8 bases). CDR3 length equals 15 residues. Trimming took off 3 bases at V and 5 bases at J, with 15 bases between the two ends. Germline V lookup: CDR1 MDHEN, CDR2 SYDVKM. CDR3 sequence: CASSLRGDRGDTQYF. Written as DNA, the CDR3 is TGTGCCAGCAGTTTGCGGGGGGACAGAGGAGATACGCAGTATTTT. The complete variable domain, with remaining parts taken from reference TRBV28 and TRBJ2-3, reads DVKVTQSSRYLVKRTGEKVFLECVQDMDHENMFWYRQDPGLGLRLIYFSYDVKMKEKGDIPEGYSVSREKKERFSLILESASTNQTSMYLCASSLRGDRGDTQYFGPGTRLTVL.

A few counts support this clone. The chain couples TRBV6-5 to TRBJ2-1, with D tentatively TRBD2 (5 bases). Germline V gene data show CDR1 as MNHEY and CDR2 as SVGAGI. The CDR3 totals 13 residues. Deletions cut 5 bases from V and 5 bases from J, with 10 bases between. CDR3 nucleotides: TGTGCCAGCAGTCCCGGGGTTGACAATGAGCAGTTCTTC. The encoded protein is CASSPGVDNEQFF.

V and J are TRBV28 and TRBJ1-4; 7 nucleotides line up with TRBD1. Germline V gene sequence: CDR1 MDHEN, CDR2 SYDVKM. The CDR3 has 14 amino acids. Unmatched junction bases numbered 9, after V lost 4 bases and J lost 10 bases. The CDR3 DNA reads as TGTGCCAGCAGTTCTCCGGGACAGTGGGCAAAACTGTTTTTT. Translating it yields CASSSPGQWAKLFF.

The V gene is TRBV5-4, the J gene TRBJ2-2; 8 bases agree with TRBD2. Unmatched junction bases numbered 3, after V lost 2 bases and J lost 0 bases. Per germline, CDR1 SGHNT and CDR2 YYREEE (reference sequence). The CDR3 totals 16 residues. The CDR3 is CASSFLLAANTGELFF. CDR3 nucleotides: TGTGCCAGCAGCTTTTTACTAGCGGCGAACACCGGGGAGCTGTTTTTT.

This chain connects TRBV10-3 to TRBJ1-5, with 9 nucleotides matching TRBD1. V was pared by 4 bases and J by 5 bases, with 3 bases of the junction left unmatched. The CDR3 consists of 14 residues. Germline lookup yields CDR1 ENHRY and CDR2 SYGVKD. This chain's CDR3 is CAISGDREDQPQHF. CDR3 sequence (DNA): TGTGCCATCAGTGGGGACAGGGAGGATCAGCCCCAGCATTTT.

The chain links TRBV5-4 to TRBJ1-1, with 10 bases fitting TRBD1. Germline V lookup: CDR1 SGHNT, CDR2 YYREEE (reference sequence). This CDR3 contains 16 residues. With V trimmed by 4 bases and J by 1 base, 7 bases remained unmatched. The CDR3 DNA reads as TGTGCCAGCAGCCCGACAGGGGGCCGGGGGAACACTGAAGCTTTCTTT. Protein product: CASSPTGGRGNTEAFF. The entire variable domain, with the rest obtained from reference TRBV5-4 and TRBJ1-1, is as follows: ETGVTQSPTHLIKTRGQQVTLRCSSQSGHNTVSWYQQALGQGPQFIFQYYREEENGRGNFPPRFSGLQFPNYSSELNVNALELDDSALYLCASSPTGGRGNTEAFFGQGTRLTVV.

The sample holds one count of this clone. The V gene is TRBV5-1, the J gene TRBJ2-7, with 10 nucleotides matching TRBD1. Germline CDR1 and CDR2: SGHRS and YFSETQ. The CDR3 is 19 residues long. J gave up 3 bases and V 0 bases, and 15 bases lay outside the gene matches. The CDR3 region is CASSLGSSPGQGTLYEQYF. CDR3 nucleotide sequence: TGCGCCAGCAGCTTGGGGTCCTCTCCGGGACAGGGGACCCTCTACGAGCAGTACTTC.

The chain carries TRBV28 and TRBJ1-2; D uncertain. The CDR3 consists of 12 residues. Germline CDR1 and CDR2: MDHEN and SYDVKM. V was cut by 6 bases and J by 5 bases, with 10 bases left in between. The DNA for the CDR3 is TGTGCCAGCAGGATGTCTCAGTATGGCTACACCTTC. It translates to CASRMSQYGYTF.

V gene TRBV15 combines with J gene TRBJ2-1, with D perhaps matching TRBD2 (6 bases). Trimming stripped 0 bases from V and 5 bases from J, with 14 bases between. Germline CDR1 is LNHNV and CDR2 is YYDKDF (reference sequence). This CDR3 contains 16 residues. This CDR3 is CATSRESETRNNEQFF. The DNA for the CDR3 is TGTGCCACCAGCAGAGAGTCGGAGACTAGGAACAATGAGCAGTTCTTC.

The rearrangement joins TRBV7-3 to TRBJ2-5, with 12 bases aligning to TRBD2. V was pared by 3 bases and J by 2 bases, with 1 base of the junction left unmatched. Germline-derived CDR1 and CDR2 are SGHTA and FQGTGA. The CDR3 sequence is 15 residues long. In nucleotides, the CDR3 is TGTGCCAGCAGCTTGACTAGCGGGGGTCAAGAGACCCAGTACTTC. This sequence encodes CASSLTSGGQETQYF.

This clone occurred a few times. The rearrangement uses TRBV19 and TRBJ2-1; 13 bases line up with TRBD2. This CDR3 has 17 amino acids. With V trimmed by 5 bases and J by 7 bases, 11 bases remained unmatched. Germline CDR1 and CDR2: LNHDA and SQIVND (reference sequence). CDR3 in amino acids: CASSHTWTSGSRNEQFF. The CDR3 DNA sequence: TGTGCCAGTAGTCACACGTGGACTAGCGGGAGCCGGAATGAGCAGTTCTTC.

This rearrangement joins TRBV2 to TRBJ2-5, with a tentative D call TRBD1 (6 bases). Trimming took off 7 bases at V and 4 bases at J, with 19 bases between the two ends. The CDR3 sequence is 15 residues long. The V gene's germline CDR1 is SNHLY and CDR2 FYNNEI. CDR3 residues: CASKQQGQERETQYF. CDR3 DNA: TGTGCCAGCAAGCAACAGGGTCAGGAACGAGAGACCCAGTACTTC.

There are a few counts of this clone. The chain uses TRBV2 and TRBJ2-5; 10 bases fit TRBD2. There are 15 residues in the CDR3. Trimming took 2 bases from V and 4 from J; bases not matched to a gene: 4. Germline assignment: CDR1 SNHLY and CDR2 FYNNEI. Here the CDR3 reads CASSELAGELETQYF. In DNA, the CDR3 is TGTGCCAGCAGTGAACTAGCGGGAGAGTTAGAGACCCAGTACTTC.

This chain links TRBV11-2 with TRBJ1-5; maybe TRBD1 (6 bases). Germline V gives CDR1 SGHAT, CDR2 FQNNGV. This CDR3 is 15 amino acids long. The CDR3 reads CANYPGGAWDQPQHF. Here the CDR3 DNA reads TGTGCAAACTACCCCGGGGGGGCCTGGGATCAGCCCCAGCATTTT.

The CDR3 DNA reads as TGTGCCATAAACGACAGAGAACCCAATAAATACAACTATGGCTACACCTTC. Protein sequence: CAINDREPNKYNYGYTF. This chain joins TRBV28 and TRBJ1-2; possible D gene TRBD1, 5 bases. This CDR3 spans 17 amino acids. The germline V gene has CDR1 MDHEN and CDR2 SYDVKM. V was trimmed by 10 bases and J by 2 bases, leaving 26 bases between them.

The chain has TRBV5-1 and TRBJ1-2, with a weak D call TRBD1 (5 bases). Germline V gene sequence: CDR1 SGHRS, CDR2 YFSETQ. This CDR3 contains 12 residues. V dropped 4 bases and J dropped 10 bases, with 14 bases sitting between them. CDR3 residues: CASSQGHPDYTF. As DNA, the CDR3 is TGCGCCAGCAGCCAAGGACATCCCGACTACACCTTC.

This chain links TRBV30 with TRBJ2-1; weak D call: TRBD1 (5 bases). Looked up from germline, CDR1 is GTSNPN and CDR2 is SVGIG (reference sequence). Trimming pared 1 base from V and 8 bases from J, leaving 15 bases between. The CDR3 runs 14 residues. This chain's CDR3 is CAWSEGAGQHEQFF. The CDR3 DNA is TGTGCCTGGAGTGAAGGTGCAGGGCAACATGAGCAGTTCTTC.

This clone is a singleton in its sample. The chain employs TRBV28 and TRBJ1-1, with TRBD1 identical over 7 bases. Germline trimming cut 5 bases from V and 4 bases from J; bases unmatched to any gene: 13. Germline V CDR1 and CDR2: MDHEN, SYDVKM. The CDR3 loop spans 16 amino acids. The CDR3 DNA is TGTGCCAGCAGTCCCCTATCTACGACAGGGCCCACTGAAGCTTTCTTT. Its translation: CASSPLSTTGPTEAFF.

In this sample, this clone turned up a few times. This chain links TRBV7-8 with TRBJ2-5; D unclear. There are 16 residues in the CDR3. Germline CDR1 SGHVS, CDR2 FQNEAQ. Deletions cut 4 bases from V and 5 bases from J, with 20 bases between. The DNA for the CDR3 is TGTGCCAGCAGCTCCTACCCGACTTGGAGCGAGGAGACCCAGTACTTC. This gives the protein CASSSYPTWSEETQYF.

This clone was counted a few times. The V gene is TRBV5-5, the J gene TRBJ1-5; a possible D gene is TRBD1 (5 bases). Trimming stripped 4 bases from V and 4 bases from J, with 12 bases between. This CDR3 has 14 residues. Per germline, CDR1 SGHKS and CDR2 YYEKEE (reference sequence). For the CDR3, the DNA is TGTGCCAGCAGCGCAGGGTCATCAAATCAGCCCCAGCATTTT. Translation: CASSAGSSNQPQHF.

Remarks on this clone: The junction and the germline gene differ at one end; a read error may be behind it. The V and J genes are TRBV30 and TRBJ2-7, with a tentative D call TRBD1 (6 bases). CDR3 size: 14 residues. The germline V gene has CDR1 GTSNPN and CDR2 SVGIG (reference sequence). The CDR3 bases are TGTGCCTGGCAGCACCGGGACAAGTCCTTCGAGCAGTACTTC. This gives the protein CAWQHRDKSFEQYF.

The V and J genes are TRBV9 and TRBJ1-1, with 12 bases identical to TRBD1. Trimming removed 2 bases from V and 0 bases from J; junction bases left unmatched: 2. From germline, CDR1 is SGDLS and CDR2 YYNGEE. The CDR3 sequence is 16 residues long. CDR3 bases: TGTGCCAGCAGCGTGGGGACAGGGGGCATGAACACTGAAGCTTTCTTT. Its translation is CASSVGTGGMNTEAFF. Supplemented by reference TRBV9 and TRBJ1-1, the full variable domain reads DSGVTQTPKHLITATGQRVTLRCSPRSGDLSVYWYQQSLDQGLQFLIQYYNGEERAKGNILERFSAQQFPDLHSELNLSSLELGDSALYFCASSVGTGGMNTEAFFGQGTRLTVV.

This clone has a single count. This sequence joins TRBV19 and TRBJ1-5; D is unclear. The length of the CDR3 is 12 residues. CDR1 is LNHDA and CDR2 is SQIVND in the germline V gene (reference sequence). The V end was cut by 7 bases, the J end by 2 bases, with 6 bases between. The DNA of the CDR3 is TGTGCCAGTACTCCAGGCAATCAGCCCCAGCATTTT. This translates into CASTPGNQPQHF.

The V gene is TRBV4-1, the J gene TRBJ2-1; 10 bases match TRBD2. V was pared by 0 bases and J by 8 bases, with 7 bases of the junction left unmatched. The V gene's germline CDR1 is MGHRA and CDR2 YSYEKL. The CDR3 is 16 residues long. CDR3 nucleotides: TGCGCCAGCAGCCAAGACCCCCTAGCGGGAGCTTATGAGCAGTTCTTC. Translating it yields CASSQDPLAGAYEQFF.

V gene TRBV5-1 combines with J gene TRBJ2-3; D is undetermined. Germline assignment: CDR1 SGHRS and CDR2 YFSETQ. V dropped 5 bases and J dropped 4 bases, with 11 bases sitting between them. The CDR3 has 13 residues. CDR3 in amino acids: CASSVLEPDTQYF. CDR3 nucleotide sequence: TGCGCCAGCAGTGTGTTGGAGCCAGATACGCAGTATTTT.

The V and J genes are TRBV7-6 and TRBJ2-2; 16 bases map to TRBD2. Germline CDR1 SGHVS, CDR2 FNYEAQ. V lost 2 bases to trimming and J lost 7 bases; unmatched junction nucleotides: 7. The CDR3 spans 18 residues. For the CDR3, the DNA is TGTGCCAGCAGCTTAATCGGGACTAGCGGGAGGGCCGTCGGGGAGCTGTTTTTT. As protein: CASSLIGTSGRAVGELFF.